A selection of T cell receptor beta chains follows, all from one sample in a study of shared clonotypes between healthy human individuals. Clones were sequenced by immunoSEQ multiplex PCR, and TCRdb holds only the in-frame ones, with some missing. The sample records over a million clones, approximately 78% being singletons. The sequencing input was memory CD4+ T cells from PBMCs. Receptors originate from a man aged 18 to 29 in good health. Some clones in this sample may be carry-over from other donors' samples. Each CDR3 is given with its conserved first and last residue. Each record gives: clone size, V gene, D gene, J gene, CDR3 protein, CDR3 DNA. A D gene is named only where the DNA matches it firmly. A row's size may be missing; if present it is once, few, many or a size class.

>-|TRBV18|-|TRBJ2-7
CASSSTTTYEQYF
TGTGCCAGCTCATCCACGACTACATACGAGCAGTACTTC
>once|TRBV7-3|TRBD2|TRBJ2-2
CASSLRGSATGELFF
TGTGCCAGCAGCTTACGCGGGAGCGCCACCGGGGAGCTGTTTTTT
>-|TRBV29-1|-|TRBJ2-5
CSVVRGPEETQYF
TGCAGCGTTGTAAGGGGACCTGAGGAGACCCAGTACTTC
>few|TRBV27|TRBD1|TRBJ1-6
CASSLSGQGSPLHF
TGTGCCAGCAGTTTATCGGGACAGGGCTCACCCCTCCACTTT
>-|TRBV27|TRBD2|TRBJ2-1
CASSLSSGRYNEQFF
TGTGCCAGCAGTTTATCTAGCGGGAGATACAATGAGCAGTTCTTC
>-|TRBV29-1|TRBD2|TRBJ2-7
CSVEAGGLYEQYF
TGCAGCGTTGAAGCGGGAGGACTCTACGAGCAGTACTTC
>-|TRBV7-9|-|TRBJ1-1
CASSYGHANTEAFF
TGTGCCAGCAGCTACGGACACGCAAACACTGAAGCTTTCTTT
>-|TRBV10-3|-|TRBJ2-7
CATRLDSYEQYF
TGTGCCACCCGACTAGATAGCTACGAGCAGTACTTC
>-|TRBV5-6|-|TRBJ2-7
CASSLGLTAAYEQYF
TGTGCCAGCAGCTTGGGTCTGACAGCGGCTTACGAGCAGTACTTC
>-|TRBV28|TRBD1|TRBJ1-5
CASGTGNQPQHF
TGTGCCAGCGGGACAGGCAATCAGCCCCAGCATTTT
>once|TRBV27|TRBD2|TRBJ2-1
CASSLILAGVNEQFF
TGTGCCAGCAGTTTGATACTAGCGGGAGTGAATGAGCAGTTCTTC
>-|TRBV29-1|-|TRBJ2-1
CSASEGVSYNEQFF
TGCAGCGCCTCAGAGGGGGTCTCCTACAATGAGCAGTTCTTC
>-|TRBV2|TRBD1|TRBJ1-2
CASSPVRDSPYGYTF
TGTGCCAGCAGTCCTGTAAGGGACAGCCCGTATGGCTACACCTTC
>-|TRBV15|-|TRBJ1-3
CATSRVAAGNTIYF
TGTGCCACCAGCAGAGTGGCAGCCGGAAACACCATATATTTT
>-|TRBV28|-|TRBJ1-2
CASHQGWRGYTF
TGTGCCTCTCATCAAGGTTGGAGGGGCTACACCTTC
>-|TRBV9|TRBD2|TRBJ2-3
CASSVGLAGGPRTDTQYF
TGTGCCAGCAGCGTTGGACTAGCGGGAGGGCCACGCACAGATACGCAGTATTTT
>-|TRBV11-2|TRBD2|TRBJ2-3
CASSRGLAGSTDTQYF
TGTGCCAGCAGCCGGGGACTAGCGGGATCCACAGATACGCAGTATTTT
>-|TRBV23-1|TRBD1|TRBJ2-5
CASSHYGTGAQETQYF
TGCGCCAGCAGTCACTACGGGACAGGGGCCCAAGAGACCCAGTACTTC
>-|TRBV4-3|TRBD1|TRBJ2-1
CASSPQGAGGRGEQFF
TGCGCCAGCAGCCCTCAAGGGGCAGGGGGAAGGGGTGAGCAGTTCTTC
>-|TRBV23-1|-|TRBJ1-4
CASSQIPWGLGNEKLFF
TGCGCCAGCAGTCAAATACCCTGGGGGCTAGGTAATGAAAAACTGTTTTTT
>-|TRBV6-6|-|TRBJ1-1
CASSYSGGLNTEAFF
TGTGCCAGCAGTTACTCGGGAGGGCTGAACACTGAAGCTTTCTTT
>-|TRBV15|-|TRBJ1-1
CATSRDRLNTEAFF
TGTGCCACCAGCAGAGACAGGCTGAACACTGAAGCTTTCTTT
>-|TRBV27|TRBD1|TRBJ1-2
CASSSPGTGNYGYTF
TGTGCCAGCAGTTCCCCCGGGACAGGGAACTATGGCTACACCTTC
>-|TRBV29-1|-|TRBJ1-2
CSVEGRSKGGGYTF
TGCAGCGTTGAGGGCCGTAGTAAGGGGGGCGGCTACACCTTC
>once|TRBV7-2|-|TRBJ2-3
CASSLDFGSDTQYF
TGTGCCAGCAGCTTAGATTTTGGTTCAGATACGCAGTATTTT
>-|TRBV28|-|TRBJ2-3
CASTSNTDTQYF
TGTGCCAGCACGTCTAACACAGATACGCAGTATTTT
>-|TRBV11-3|-|TRBJ2-2
CASSLRDPGELFF
TGTGCCAGCAGCTTAAGGGACCCCGGGGAGCTGTTTTTT
>few|TRBV30|-|TRBJ2-7
CAWSVPPPTYEQYF
TGTGCCTGGAGTGTACCCCCACCCACCTACGAGCAGTACTTC
>once|TRBV7-2|-|TRBJ2-7
CASSLASGSYEQYF
TGTGCCAGCAGCTTAGCTTCAGGGAGCTACGAGCAGTACTTC
>-|TRBV5-1|TRBD2|TRBJ2-1
CASSLALAGNNEQFF
TGCGCCAGCAGCTTGGCTCTAGCGGGAAACAATGAGCAGTTCTTC
>few|TRBV7-3|TRBD1|TRBJ1-1
CASSSQGTTEAFF
TGTGCCAGCAGCTCACAGGGGACCACTGAAGCTTTCTTT
>many|TRBV11-1|TRBD1|TRBJ2-1
CASSPGQARNEQFF
TGTGCCAGCAGCCCAGGACAGGCTCGGAATGAGCAGTTCTTC
>-|TRBV5-1|-|TRBJ2-2
CASSSGSANTGELFF
TGCGCCAGCAGTTCCGGGTCAGCAAACACCGGGGAGCTGTTTTTT
>-|TRBV27|-|TRBJ1-1
CASAQGTENTEAFF
TGTGCCAGCGCGCAGGGTACTGAGAACACTGAAGCTTTCTTT
>-|TRBV30|-|TRBJ1-2
CAWSSRPTGLNYGYTF
TGTGCCTGGAGTTCCCGGCCGACGGGACTTAACTATGGCTACACCTTC
>-|TRBV9|TRBD1|TRBJ1-6
CASSVEGAGNSPLHF
TGTGCCAGCAGCGTAGAGGGGGCGGGTAATTCACCCCTCCACTTT
>-|TRBV4-1|TRBD1|TRBJ2-7
CASSQGRQGVSYEQYF
TGCGCCAGCAGCCAAGGACGACAGGGGGTATCCTACGAGCAGTACTTC
>-|TRBV5-4|-|TRBJ1-1
CASSLARQNTEAFF
TGTGCCAGCAGCTTGGCTAGACAAAACACTGAAGCTTTCTTT
>-|TRBV10-3|-|TRBJ2-7
CAISGTATWEQYF
TGTGCCATCAGCGGGACCGCGACGTGGGAGCAGTACTTC
>few|TRBV7-9|-|TRBJ1-1
CASSPTAGNTEAFF
TGTGCCAGCAGCCCCACGGCCGGGAACACTGAAGCTTTCTTT
>-|TRBV19|TRBD1|TRBJ2-7
CASSPRGQGGYEQYF
TGTGCCAGTAGTCCCCGGGGACAGGGAGGTTACGAGCAGTACTTC
>-|TRBV6-1|-|TRBJ2-7
CASSETTQGDEQYF
TGTGCCAGCAGTGAAACCACTCAGGGTGACGAGCAGTACTTC
>many|TRBV5-4|TRBD2|TRBJ2-5
CASSRWGLASYQETQYF
TGTGCCAGCAGCAGGTGGGGACTAGCGTCGTACCAAGAGACCCAGTACTTC
>-|TRBV5-4|TRBD2|TRBJ2-2
CASSSGGTSTGELFF
TGTGCCAGCAGCTCGGGAGGGACGAGCACCGGGGAGCTGTTTTTT
>few|TRBV2|-|TRBJ1-3
CASSDSGPTGNTIYF
TGTGCCAGCAGTGACTCGGGGCCAACTGGAAACACCATATATTTT
>-|TRBV5-1|-|TRBJ1-2
CASSLGQGNGYTF
TGCGCCAGCAGCTTGGGGCAGGGAAATGGCTACACCTTC
>-|TRBV11-2|-|TRBJ2-7
CASSLEPGHTYEQYF
TGTGCCAGCAGCTTAGAACCAGGACACACCTACGAGCAGTACTTC
>-|TRBV5-4|-|TRBJ2-1
CASSLNGGTYNEQFF
TGTGCCAGCAGCTTGAACGGCGGGACCTACAATGAGCAGTTCTTC
>-|TRBV7-2|TRBD1|TRBJ1-2
CASSSQGGVGDYTF
TGTGCCAGCAGCTCCCAGGGGGGAGTAGGAGACTACACCTTC
>few|TRBV7-9|TRBD2|TRBJ2-3
CASSRGTSGRMQYF
TGTGCCAGCAGCAGGGGGACTAGCGGACGTATGCAGTATTTT
>-|TRBV5-4|TRBD1|TRBJ2-5
CASSGTGFAETQYF
TGTGCCAGCTCCGGGACAGGGTTCGCGGAGACCCAGTACTTC
>-|TRBV18|TRBD2|TRBJ2-1
CASSPSLAGDNEQFF
TGTGCCAGCTCACCATCACTAGCGGGGGACAATGAGCAGTTCTTC
>-|TRBV10-3|-|TRBJ1-1
CAISESFAGDTEAFF
TGTGCCATCAGTGAGTCGTTTGCGGGAGACACTGAAGCTTTCTTT
>once|TRBV30|-|TRBJ1-2
CAWSNSAGYTF
TGTGCCTGGAGTAACTCGGCTGGCTACACCTTC
>-|TRBV4-1|-|TRBJ1-2
CASSQELGGLWSYTF
TGCGCCAGCAGCCAAGAGTTGGGGGGCCTATGGAGCTACACCTTC
>-|TRBV7-2|-|TRBJ2-7
CASSREGTSSREQYF
TGTGCCAGCAGCCGAGAAGGCACTTCGAGTCGCGAGCAGTACTTC
>-|TRBV10-3|TRBD2|TRBJ2-1
CASQGTSGNEQFF
TGTGCCAGCCAAGGGACTAGCGGGAATGAGCAGTTCTTC
>many|TRBV7-8|-|TRBJ1-1
CASSSGVQREAFF
TGTGCCAGCAGCTCGGGAGTCCAACGGGAAGCTTTCTTT
>-|TRBV5-6|-|TRBJ2-6
CASSPGPASGANVLTF
TGTGCCAGCAGCCCCGGACCGGCCTCTGGGGCCAACGTCCTGACTTTC
>few|TRBV19|-|TRBJ2-3
CKIQDSTDTQYF
TGTAAGATTCAGGACTCTACAGATACGCAGTATTTT